The rows below give T cell receptor beta chains drawn from one sample of a study of T cell responses to AZD1222 COVID-19 vaccine. Repertoires were generated with immunoSEQ multiplex PCR, while TCRdb's copy carries only in-frame clones and drops some. The sample includes 130,000 to 150,000 clones, around 90% of them seen just once. This sample comprised peripheral blood, obtained 28 days after the second AZD1222 dose. Receptors were obtained from an adult who received the AZD1222 COVID-19 vaccine. Each CDR3 is given with its conserved first and last residue. D genes are given only for firm matches. For some rows the clone size is stated as once, few or many, or as a class when expanded; others skip it.

TRBJ2-1 - - TRBV10-3 TGTGCCATCAGTGAACGCCTGAATGAGCAGTTCTTC CAISERLNEQFF
TRBJ1-4 - - TRBV21-1 TGTGCCAGCAGCAAAGATGGGGACCTTAATGAAAAACTGTTTTTT CASSKDGDLNEKLFF
TRBJ1-6 - - TRBV3-1/TRBV3-2 TGTGCCAGCAGCCAAAGGGACGAACGGCGAGCCCTCCACTTT CASSQRDERRALHF
TRBJ1-2 TRBD1 - TRBV30 TGTGCCTGGAGGTACCCGACAGGGGGGTTCTCTGGCTACACCTTC CAWRYPTGGFSGYTF
TRBJ2-6 TRBD1 - TRBV5-8 TGTGCCACCGGACAGGGCGTCTCTGGGGCCAACGTCCTGACTTTC CATGQGVSGANVLTF
TRBJ2-5 - - TRBV29-1 TGCAGCGTCAATAATCCTAGCGCCCAAGAGACCCAGTACTTC CSVNNPSAQETQYF
TRBJ1-3 - - TRBV5-5 TGTGCCAGCAGCTTGTTATCCAGCTCTGGAAACACCATATATTTT CASSLLSSSGNTIYF
TRBJ1-2 TRBD1 - TRBV5-1 TGCGCCAGCAGACGGGACAGGCCTACCTTC CASRRDRPTF
TRBJ2-7 - - TRBV11-1 TGTGCCAGCAGCTACGGGACATCACAATACGAGCAGTACTTC CASSYGTSQYEQYF
TRBJ1-5 - - TRBV4-1 TGCGCCAGCAGCCAAGTGGGCTTAGGGGTTCCTCAGCCCCAGCATTTT CASSQVGLGVPQPQHF
TRBJ2-7 - - TRBV2 TGTGCCAGCAGGACCCGCGGGCCTGAGCAGTACTTC CASRTRGPEQYF
TRBJ1-6 - - TRBV9 TGTGCCAGCAGCGTAGTCCCAGATAATTCACCCCTCCACTTT CASSVVPDNSPLHF
TRBJ1-1 TRBD1 - TRBV5-5 TGTGCCAGCAGCTCACAGGACAGGGGCGGGACTGAAGCTTTCTTT CASSSQDRGGTEAFF
TRBJ2-7 TRBD1 - TRBV7-8 TGTGCCAGCAGCCCCAGACAGGGAAACCACGAGCAGTACTTC CASSPRQGNHEQYF
TRBJ1-2 - - TRBV6-5 TGTGCCAGCAGTTACATTTCTAACTATGGCTACACCTTC CASSYISNYGYTF
TRBJ1-2 - - TRBV7-8 TGTGCCAGCAGCAGAGGGGGGGAGGCTGGCTACACCTTC CASSRGGEAGYTF
TRBJ1-1 TRBD1 - TRBV25-1 TGTGCCAGCAGTGAATGGCCCTCCTTGACAGGGATGAACACTGAAGCTTTCTTT CASSEWPSLTGMNTEAFF
TRBJ2-7 - few TRBV7-2 TGTGCCAGCAGCTTAGGAGTCAGCCCCTACGAGCAGTACTTC CASSLGVSPYEQYF
TRBJ2-2 - - TRBV5-4 TGTGCCAGCAGCTACTGGGGCTCTCGGGGGCCAAACACCGGGGAGCTGTTTTTT CASSYWGSRGPNTGELFF
TRBJ1-1 - - TRBV30 TGTGCCTGGAATTTACGCCAGGGATCGATTATTACGGGCACTGAAGCTTTCTTT CAWNLRQGSIITGTEAFF
TRBJ2-1 TRBD2 once TRBV5-1 TGCGCCAGCAGCCCTCGTTGGAGCGGGAGTTCCTACAATGAGCAGTTCTTC CASSPRWSGSSYNEQFF
TRBJ1-5 - - TRBV6-5 TGTGCCAGCAGCCGTACAGTTAGCAATCAGCCCCAGCATTTT CASSRTVSNQPQHF
TRBJ1-1 - - TRBV20-1 TGCAGTGTGTCCAGGGCCACTGAAGCTTTCTTT CSVSRATEAFF
TRBJ1-1 - - TRBV6-6 TGTGCCATCGCGTCAGCGGAGAACACTGAAGCTTTCTTT CAIASAENTEAFF
TRBJ1-4 - once TRBV9 TGTGCCAGCACCCCGGGTCTCGGAAATGAAAAACTGTTTTTT CASTPGLGNEKLFF
TRBJ1-5 TRBD1 - TRBV5-4 TGTGCCAGCAGCCCTACCAGGGGGTTCCCGAGCAATCAGCCCCAGCATTTT CASSPTRGFPSNQPQHF
TRBJ2-1 - - TRBV6-5 TGTGCCAGCAGTTACCTGGGGGGTAGTGAGCAGTTCTTC CASSYLGGSEQFF
TRBJ2-5 TRBD2 - TRBV18 TGTGCCAGCTCACTTGGACTAGCCGAGACCCAGTACTTC CASSLGLAETQYF
TRBJ2-1 - - TRBV30 TGTGCCTGGAGGCCTCGGACCGAGGGGGAGTTCTTC CAWRPRTEGEFF
TRBJ2-2 - - TRBV6-6 TGTGCCAGCAGTAACAGGCAGGGGAGCACCGGGGAGCTGTTTTTT CASSNRQGSTGELFF
TRBJ1-1 - - TRBV3-1/TRBV3-2 TGTGCCAGCAGCCCTACAGGGAACACTGAAGCTTTCTTT CASSPTGNTEAFF
TRBJ1-1 TRBD1 - TRBV5-5 TGTGCCAGCAGCTTGAGCCGACAGGGGACTGAAGCTTTCTTT CASSLSRQGTEAFF
TRBJ2-1 TRBD2 - TRBV11-2 TGTGCCAGCAGCCCCCCGGCGGGAGGCAGGAATGAGCAGTTCTTC CASSPPAGGRNEQFF
TRBJ1-6 TRBD1 - TRBV6-1 TGTGCCAGCAGTGGAGAATGGGGGGTGGCAGGGGGTCTACTAGGGCCCCTCCACTTT CASSGEWGVAGGLLGPLHF
TRBJ2-7 - - TRBV4-2 TGTGCCAGCAGCCAAGAGGGTGCACGGGGCAGCTACGAGCAGTACTTC CASSQEGARGSYEQYF
TRBJ2-6 TRBD1 - TRBV28 TGTGCCAGCAGTCACAGGGGGTTGGGTGGGGCCAACGTCCTGACTTTC CASSHRGLGGANVLTF
TRBJ1-1 TRBD1 once TRBV5-1 TGCGCCAGCAGCCTCAGACAGGGGGCGCGGAGGACTGAAGCTTTCTTT CASSLRQGARRTEAFF
TRBJ2-7 TRBD1 once TRBV11-2 TGTGCCAGCAGCGAGGGGGCAGGGTATGCCTACGAGCAGTACTTC CASSEGAGYAYEQYF
TRBJ1-2 TRBD1 - TRBV4-2 TGTGCCAGCAGCCAGGTATTAGGGACAGTCGAACTTTATGGCTACACCTTC CASSQVLGTVELYGYTF
TRBJ1-1 TRBD1 - TRBV7-9 TGTGCCAGCAGCCCGACAGGGGGCACTGAAGCTTTCTTT CASSPTGGTEAFF
TRBJ1-1 TRBD1 - TRBV7-9 TGTGCCAGCAGCTTATGGGTCGGGACAGCGAACACTGAAGCTTTCTTT CASSLWVGTANTEAFF
TRBJ2-3 - - TRBV18 TGTGCCAGCTCACCGCGCGTGGCAACTCCCCTAGGCACAGATACGCAGTATTTT CASSPRVATPLGTDTQYF
TRBJ1-5 - - TRBV2 TGTGCCAGCAGTCCTCAGGGAATACCTCAGCCCCAGCATTTT CASSPQGIPQPQHF
TRBJ1-2 TRBD1 - TRBV5-1 TGCGCCAGCAGCGATCCTACAGGGGGCAGTGGCTACACCTTC CASSDPTGGSGYTF
TRBJ2-1 - once TRBV3-1/TRBV3-2 TGTGCCAGCAGCCCTGCGAGCGCAGGGAACTACAATGAGCAGTTCTTC CASSPASAGNYNEQFF
TRBJ1-2 - - TRBV10-1 TGCGCCAGCAGTGACCCCCGGGACGGCCTGAATGGCTACACCTTC CASSDPRDGLNGYTF
TRBJ2-7 TRBD1 - TRBV27 TGTGCCAGCAGTCCACTCGGGACAGTAAGCTCCTACGAGCAGTACTTC CASSPLGTVSSYEQYF
TRBJ1-4 TRBD1 - TRBV5-1 TGCGCCAGCAGCTTTCAGGGGGCAGGCGGTGAAAAACTGTTTTTT CASSFQGAGGEKLFF
TRBJ2-7 - - TRBV29-1 TGCAGCGTTGAGTTCCTGGGACCAAGGGGCTACGAGCAGTACTTC CSVEFLGPRGYEQYF
TRBJ1-2 - - TRBV24-1 TGTGCCACCAGTGACGATGGGACGGACTATGGCTACACCTTC CATSDDGTDYGYTF
TRBJ1-2 - - TRBV2 TGTGCCAGCAGTGGGACCTCATACGGCTACACCTTC CASSGTSYGYTF
TRBJ1-2 - - TRBV5-5 TGTGCCAGCAGCTCTCCCACACAAGCTAACTATGGCTACACCTTC CASSSPTQANYGYTF
TRBJ2-6 - - TRBV7-9 TGTGCCAGCAGCTTAGGACAGAGCTCTGGGGCCAACGTCCTGACTTTC CASSLGQSSGANVLTF
TRBJ1-2 TRBD1 once TRBV24-1 TGTGCCACCAGTGATCGAGGCAGGGGGCAGAATGGCTACACCTTC CATSDRGRGQNGYTF